This T cell receptor (beta chain) was captured by sequencing in a study of chemoradiotherapy in HPV16-positive cancers. Across the whole study: A couple of HPV16-positive patients' cells yielded candidate HPV-specific clones and common motifs.

Notes on the study in general: HPV-specific T cells were functionally defined from only two HPV16-positive patients. Non-HPV-specific T cells did not expand in tumors during treatment, whereas candidate HPV-specific clones and E7-related motifs did.

In its sample, this clone was seen once. Its antigen is not identified. Sequencing was performed with immunoSEQ multiplex PCR; in TCRdb, only in-frame clones are kept and a portion is missing. The sample includes about 7,400 clones, approximately 85% seen only once; the top ten take around 6.5%. Samples were taken several times over chemoradiotherapy. The V and J ends lost 8 bases and 7 bases respectively, with 12 bases between them. The CDR3 extends over 12 amino acids. Germline V gives CDR1 MNHEY, CDR2 SVGAGI. Source: tumor tissue, taken from a patient who underwent chemoradiotherapy. This chain joins TRBV6-5 and TRBJ2-1; perhaps TRBD1 as D (6 bases). This clonotype was sampled from a human donor with HPV-associated anogenital cancer. CDR3 region: CASGQGQNEQFF. CDR3 sequence (DNA): TGTGCCAGCGGCCAGGGACAAAATGAGCAGTTCTTC.